This T cell receptor (beta chain) is drawn from a study of identical twins. TCRdb re-called the 5' RACE reads through MiXCR, storing one row per CDR3 protein. This table holds about 450,000 distinct CDR3 sequences, 18% found once. This clonotype was seen at least ten times. Its antigen is unidentified. In every case, the donor was a healthy Caucasian. The CDR3 has 16 amino acids. Deletions cut 4 bases from V and 2 bases from J, with 15 bases between. CDR1 SEHNR and CDR2 FQNEAQ come from the germline V gene (reference sequence). Study results and limitations: Twin pairs had excess sharing that was weaker in beta out-of-frame sequences.

This clonotype was obtained from a man aged 45-60 years in good health. Sequenced sample: naive T cells sorted from blood. The chain is built from TRBV7-9 and TRBJ1-5; D is perhaps TRBD1 (6 bases). CDR3: CASSSSTGIGNQPQHF. CDR3 nucleotide sequence: TGTGCCAGCAGCTCCTCAACAGGGATTGGCAATCAGCCCCAGCATTTT. The full variable domain, with the rest looked up from reference TRBV7-9 and TRBJ1-5, is DTGVSQNPRHKITKRGQNVTFRCDPISEHNRLYWYRQTLGQGPEFLTYFQNEAQLEKSRLLSDRFSAERPKGSFSTLEIQRTEQGDSAMYLCASSSSTGIGNQPQHFGDGTRLSIL.